This T cell receptor beta chain was profiled in a study of blood T cell repertoires in COVID-19. Per germline, CDR1 SGHTA and CDR2 FQGTGA. This CDR3 spans 15 amino acids. With 5 bases removed from V and 4 bases from J, the gap between germline ends came to 14 bases. The table came from immunoSEQ multiplex PCR; TCRdb's copy has only in-frame clones and leaves some out. The sample includes 200,000 or so clones, around 84% of them seen just once. The TCR comes from a woman aged 60 to 75 who had recovered from COVID-19. The chain is built from TRBV7-3 and TRBJ2-2; a possible D gene is TRBD2 (7 bases). The specimen sequenced was peripheral blood. CDR3 protein: CASSPGGGGTGELFF. For the CDR3, the DNA is TGTGCCAGCAGCCCTGGGGGGGGCGGCACCGGGGAGCTGTTTTTT. The variable domain in full, with the rest retrieved from reference TRBV7-3 and TRBJ2-2, is GAGVSQTPSNKVTEKGKYVELRCDPISGHTALYWYRQSLGQGPEFLIYFQGTGAADDSGLPNDRFFAVRPEGSVSTLKIQRTERGDSAVYLCASSPGGGGTGELFFGEGSRLTVL.